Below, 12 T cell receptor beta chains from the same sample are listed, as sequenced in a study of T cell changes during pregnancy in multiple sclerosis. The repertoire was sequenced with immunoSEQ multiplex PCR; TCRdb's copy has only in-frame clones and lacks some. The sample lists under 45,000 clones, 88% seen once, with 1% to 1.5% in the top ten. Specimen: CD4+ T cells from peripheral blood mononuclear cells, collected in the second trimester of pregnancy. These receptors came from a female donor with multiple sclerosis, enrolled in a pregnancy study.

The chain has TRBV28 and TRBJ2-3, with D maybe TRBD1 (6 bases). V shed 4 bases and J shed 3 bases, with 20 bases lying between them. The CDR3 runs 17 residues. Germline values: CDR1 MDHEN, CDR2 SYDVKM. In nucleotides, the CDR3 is TGTGCCAGCAGTTGGGGGCGAGGGCCAGAAGGGACAGATACGCAGTATTTT. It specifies CASSWGRGPEGTDTQYF.

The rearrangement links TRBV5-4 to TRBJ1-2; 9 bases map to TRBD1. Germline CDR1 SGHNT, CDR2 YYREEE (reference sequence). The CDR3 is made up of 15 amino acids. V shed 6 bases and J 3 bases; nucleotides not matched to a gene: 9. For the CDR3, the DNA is TGTGCCAGCACCATGACAGGGGGACTGGACTATGGCTACACCTTC. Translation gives CASTMTGGLDYGYTF.

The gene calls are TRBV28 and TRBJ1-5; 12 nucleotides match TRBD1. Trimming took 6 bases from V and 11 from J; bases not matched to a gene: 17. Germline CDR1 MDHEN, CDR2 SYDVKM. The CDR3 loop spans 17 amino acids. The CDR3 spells CASSPGQGAVSGGAQHF. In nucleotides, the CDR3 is TGTGCCAGCAGCCCGGGACAGGGGGCCGTCTCAGGGGGGGCCCAGCATTTT.

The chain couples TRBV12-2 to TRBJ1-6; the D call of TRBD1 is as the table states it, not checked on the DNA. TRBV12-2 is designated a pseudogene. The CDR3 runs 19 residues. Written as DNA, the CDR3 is TGTGCAAGTCGACGAAACTCCCGGGACAGTCAGAAGCGCAATTCACCCCTCCACTTT. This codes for CASRRNSRDSQKRNSPLHF.

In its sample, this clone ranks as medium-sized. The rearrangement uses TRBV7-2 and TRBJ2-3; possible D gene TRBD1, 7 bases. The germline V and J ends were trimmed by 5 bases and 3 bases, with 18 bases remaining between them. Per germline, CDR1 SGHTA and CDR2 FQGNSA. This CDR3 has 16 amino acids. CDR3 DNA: TGTGCCAGCAGCCCCCGACAGGGAGGTTCGACAGATACGCAGTATTTT. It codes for CASSPRQGGSTDTQYF. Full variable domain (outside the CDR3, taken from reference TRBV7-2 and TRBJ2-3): GAGVSQSPSNKVTEKGKDVELRCDPISGHTALYWYRQSLGQGLEFLIYFQGNSAPDKSGLPSDRFSAERTGGSVSTLTIQRTQQEDSAVYLCASSPRQGGSTDTQYFGPGTRLTVL.

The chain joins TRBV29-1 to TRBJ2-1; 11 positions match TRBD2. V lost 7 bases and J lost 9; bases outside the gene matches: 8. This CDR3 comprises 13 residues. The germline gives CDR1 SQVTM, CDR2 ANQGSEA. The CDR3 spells CSGRLAGTGEQFF. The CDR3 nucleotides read TGCAGCGGGAGACTAGCGGGAACTGGTGAGCAGTTCTTC.

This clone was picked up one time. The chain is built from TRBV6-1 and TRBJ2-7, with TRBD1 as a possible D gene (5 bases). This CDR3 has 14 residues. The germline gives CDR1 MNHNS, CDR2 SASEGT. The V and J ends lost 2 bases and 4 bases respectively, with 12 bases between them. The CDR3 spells CASSENQGGYEQYF. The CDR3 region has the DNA TGTGCCAGCAGTGAAAATCAGGGTGGTTACGAGCAGTACTTC.

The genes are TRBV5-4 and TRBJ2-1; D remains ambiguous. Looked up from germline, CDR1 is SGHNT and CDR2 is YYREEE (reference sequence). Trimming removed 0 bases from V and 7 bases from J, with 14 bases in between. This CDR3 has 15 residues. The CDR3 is CASSLGHGSGNEQFF. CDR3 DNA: TGTGCCAGCAGCTTGGGACACGGATCCGGAAATGAGCAGTTCTTC.

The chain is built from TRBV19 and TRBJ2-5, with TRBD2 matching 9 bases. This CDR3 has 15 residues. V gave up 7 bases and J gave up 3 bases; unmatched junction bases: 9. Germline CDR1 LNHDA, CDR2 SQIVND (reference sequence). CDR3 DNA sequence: TGTGCCAGTAATCCCAAGGGACTAGCAGAAGAGACCCAGTACTTC. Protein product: CASNPKGLAEETQYF.

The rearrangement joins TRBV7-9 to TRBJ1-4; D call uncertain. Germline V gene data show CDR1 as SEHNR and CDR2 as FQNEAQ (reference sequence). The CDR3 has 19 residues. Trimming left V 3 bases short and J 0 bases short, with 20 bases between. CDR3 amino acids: CASSLGITHTPATNEKLFF. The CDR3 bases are TGTGCCAGCAGCTTGGGCATAACGCATACCCCTGCAACTAATGAAAAACTGTTTTTT.

The DNA for the CDR3 is TGTGCCAGCAGCTCCGCGACTAGCGGTAGCTCCTACAATGAGCAGTTCTTC. It yields the protein CASSSATSGSSYNEQFF. This chain uses TRBV11-3 with TRBJ2-1, with 9 nucleotides matching TRBD2. CDR1 is SGHNT, CDR2 YENEEA, per germline. The junction had 7 bases not matched to a gene; V was cut back by 4 bases and J by 0 bases. This CDR3 has 17 amino acids. The full variable domain, completed using reference TRBV11-3 and TRBJ2-1, is EAGVVQSPRYKIIEKKQPVAFWCNPISGHNTLYWYLQNLGQGPELLIRYENEEAVDDSQLPKDRFSAERLKGVDSTLKIQPAELGDSAVYLCASSSATSGSSYNEQFFGPGTRLTVL.

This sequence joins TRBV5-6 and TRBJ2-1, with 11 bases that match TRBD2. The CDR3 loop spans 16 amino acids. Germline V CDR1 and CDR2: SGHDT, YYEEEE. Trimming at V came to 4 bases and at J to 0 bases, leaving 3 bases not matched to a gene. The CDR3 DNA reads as TGTGCCAGCAGCGGCGGACTAGCGGGCTCCTACAATGAGCAGTTCTTC. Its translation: CASSGGLAGSYNEQFF.